The TCR beta chain described here comes from a study of blood T cells in healthy people across ages. This clonotype has a handful of counts. Germline CDR1 is ENHRY and CDR2 is SYGVKD. The CDR3 loop spans 13 amino acids. Trimming left V 6 bases short and J 5 bases short, with 11 bases between. Primers used in a second PCR of about 7 to 12 cycles were a sample-barcoded 5' primer and a J-beta primer mix. TCRdb analysed the 5' RACE reads with MiXCR anew, one entry per CDR3 protein. The sample records 980,000 or so distinct CDR3 sequences, around 48% being singletons. The receptor's source is a man aged 30-40 years in good health. The chain is built from TRBV10-3 and TRBJ2-4; D possibly corresponds to TRBD1 (6 bases). The specimen sequenced was blood. Here the CDR3 reads CAISPGQQNIQYF. In DNA, the CDR3 is TGTGCCATCAGCCCCGGACAGCAAAACATTCAGTACTTC.